This TCR beta chain was retrieved from a study of Tregs in tolerant kidney transplant recipients. On this clone itself: Antigen specificity is unknown.

Using immunoSEQ multiplex PCR, the repertoire was profiled, and TCRdb retains in-frame clones only, with some absent. There are tens of thousands of clones in the sample; 93% occur only once, and 0.46% lies in the top ten. General study findings and limits: Biological reproducibility was not directly addressed, but technical replication error appeared minimal.

The length of the CDR3 is 14 residues. The V and J ends lost 5 bases and 6 bases respectively, with 14 bases between them. Germline CDR1 is KGHSH and CDR2 is LQKENI. The origin of this receptor is a human donor who received a combined kidney and bone marrow transplant. This chain links TRBV18 with TRBJ1-5, with a weak D call TRBD1 (5 bases). The sequenced sample was CD4+ T cells from blood, obtained before the transplant. CDR3 amino acids: CASSRTGLLQPQHF. For the CDR3, the DNA is TGTGCCAGCTCAAGAACAGGCCTCCTTCAGCCCCAGCATTTT.